The entry that follows covers one T cell receptor beta chain sequence. Its antigen is not known. The record originates from a study of T cell responses to AZD1222 COVID-19 vaccine. Germline V CDR1 and CDR2: MRHNA, SNTAGT. The V and J ends lost 4 bases and 4 bases, in that order; junction bases with no gene match: 5. The CDR3 totals 14 residues. Study conclusions and caveats: Without day 14 samples, only post-peak T cell repertoires were studied. Clonal diversity may have been underestimated, and the donors were mostly white British, with more females than males.

Assay used: immunoSEQ multiplex PCR; TCRdb lists only in-frame clones, some missing. The sample has some 120,000 clones; around 92% are singletons. This chain uses TRBV6-4 with TRBJ2-3; the match to TRBD1 covers 7 bases. Sequences were derived from peripheral blood, sampled 28 days after the second AZD1222 dose. This sequence was found in an adult who received the AZD1222 COVID-19 vaccine. The CDR3 coding sequence is TGTGCCAGCAGTGTACAGGGGTCCTCAGATACGCAGTATTTT. As protein: CASSVQGSSDTQYF.